Reported below is one TCR beta chain. The target antigen is unknown. This entry comes from a study of cytomegalovirus exposure and HLA in healthy donors. The overall study: Earlier, some 200 million T cells were analyzed, and 90 million to 140 million unique TCR beta sequences were found among them.

Findings of the study overall: The classifier reportedly diagnosed cytomegalovirus status with high sensitivity and specificity. In a later analysis, a genetic analysis reported fewer productive-TCR N-insertions in an Asian-associated ancestry cluster than the cohort average. Among the sequence variants, a highly shared cluster was likely an artifact of sequencing.

Per germline, CDR1 SGHTS and CDR2 YDEGEE. This CDR3 has 16 residues. Trimming cost V 0 bases and J 4 bases, with 15 bases left between them. This PCR relied on a set of 60 Vbeta primers and 13 Jbeta primers. The protocol was immunoSEQ multiplex PCR, while the TCRdb copy is restricted to in-frame clones and leaves out a portion. The table records fewer than 150,000 clones, roughly 80% of them present only once. The receptor was isolated from a woman in her thirties or forties in good health and CMV-seropositive. Specimen: PBMCs. J is TRBJ2-3 and V is TRBV5-8; weak D call: TRBD1 (5 bases). The CDR3 region has the DNA TGTGCCAGCAGCTTGGGAAACAGGCCTGTCTCAGATACGCAGTATTTT. This sequence encodes CASSLGNRPVSDTQYF.